The 20 T cell receptor beta chains reported below all come from one sample, sequenced in a study of cytomegalovirus exposure and HLA in healthy donors. The method was immunoSEQ multiplex PCR; TCRdb's version includes in-frame clones alone and lacks a portion of them. The sample holds 200,000 to 250,000 clones, roughly nine tenths seen once. Material: PBMCs. The receptors come from a man aged 18 to 30 in good health and CMV-seropositive.

This clone was seen a single time. The chain employs TRBV30 and TRBJ1-1; no definite D call. V was pared by 3 bases and J by 4 bases, with 15 bases between. Germline V gene data show CDR1 as GTSNPN and CDR2 as SVGIG (reference sequence). The CDR3 has 14 residues. The CDR3 region is CAWRLDGRGTEAFF. CDR3 in DNA: TGTGCCTGGAGGCTAGACGGTCGGGGCACTGAAGCTTTCTTT.

The rearrangement joins TRBV4-3 to TRBJ1-4, with 7 nucleotides matching TRBD1. J lost 5 bases, V lost 1 base, and 7 bases had no gene match. Germline CDR1 and CDR2: LGHNA and YSLEER. The CDR3 contains 16 residues. The CDR3 here is CASSQGQGGWNEKLFF. As DNA, the CDR3 is TGCGCCAGCAGCCAAGGCCAGGGGGGATGGAATGAAAAACTGTTTTTT.

This chain joins TRBV7-6 and TRBJ2-1, with D possibly called TRBD1 or TRBD2 (5 bases each). The ends were cut back, 4 bases at V and 4 bases at J, with 8 bases in the middle. This CDR3 is built from 13 residues. CDR1 is SGHVS, CDR2 FNYEAQ, per germline. DNA of the CDR3: TGTGCCAGCAGCTGGGACGCGTACAATGAGCAGTTCTTC. It is translated as CASSWDAYNEQFF.

V gene TRBV7-2 combines with J gene TRBJ2-1; D is undetermined. Germline CDR1 is SGHTA and CDR2 is FQGNSA. V shed 4 bases and J shed 0 bases, with 22 bases lying between them. The CDR3 has 19 amino acids. DNA of the CDR3: TGTGCCAGCAGCTCTCCCCGGTCCGGATCGGTCCCCTCCTACAATGAGCAGTTCTTC. Its protein product is CASSSPRSGSVPSYNEQFF.

V usage is TRBV6-5 and J usage is TRBJ2-2, with D possibly TRBD2 on 5 matching bases. Germline CDR1 is MNHEY and CDR2 is SVGAGI. This CDR3 is built from 14 residues. Trimming stripped 6 bases from V and 6 bases from J, with 14 bases between. The CDR3 DNA is TGTGCCAGCAGCCCGGGGAGTGTTGCCGGGGAGCTGTTTTTT. This gives the protein CASSPGSVAGELFF.

In this sample, this clone turned up once. This sequence joins TRBV5-4 and TRBJ2-2; the match to TRBD2 covers 9 bases. The CDR3 has 16 amino acids. The trim removed 3 bases at V and 2 bases at J, leaving 5 bases unmatched. CDR1 SGHNT and CDR2 YYREEE come from the germline V gene (reference sequence). The CDR3 region has the DNA TGTGCCAGCAGCTCTGGACTAGCGAGTAACACCGGGGAGCTGTTTTTT. Translating it yields CASSSGLASNTGELFF.

This sequence joins TRBV6-5 and TRBJ2-6; D not resolved. Between the trimmed V and J ends, which lost 6 bases and 1 base, there was a span of 10 bases. Looked up from germline, CDR1 is MNHEY and CDR2 is SVGAGI. The CDR3 runs 15 residues. The CDR3: CASSFDRSGANVLTF. The DNA for the CDR3 is TGTGCCAGCAGCTTCGATCGTTCTGGGGCCAACGTCCTGACTTTC.

The sample holds one count of this clone. The V gene is TRBV6-5, the J gene TRBJ1-3; no clear D. Germline values: CDR1 MNHEY, CDR2 SVGAGI. The V and J ends lost 4 bases and 3 bases respectively, with 13 bases between them. The CDR3 is 15 amino acids. CDR3 amino acids: CASSSTPEIGNTIYF. DNA of the CDR3: TGTGCCAGCAGTTCCACACCAGAGATTGGAAACACCATATATTTT.

The rearrangement uses TRBV11-2 and TRBJ2-1; 14 bases match TRBD2. The germline V gene has CDR1 SGHAT and CDR2 FQNNGV. The CDR3 contains 15 residues. V lost 1 base to trimming and J lost 13 bases; unmatched junction nucleotides: 6. The CDR3 coding sequence is TGTGCCAGCAGCTTAGGACTAGCGGGAGGGCCGGTTCAGTTCTTC. This codes for CASSLGLAGGPVQFF.

The V call is TRBV28, the J call TRBJ1-2; D ambiguous. Germline CDR1 is MDHEN and CDR2 is SYDVKM. Trimming removed 5 bases at V and 3 bases at J, with 7 bases between. The CDR3 covers 12 residues. CDR3 bases: TGTGCCAGCAGTCCAGCAGACTATGGCTACACCTTC. Protein: CASSPADYGYTF.

The chain joins TRBV5-1 to TRBJ2-1; 9 bases agree with TRBD1. The V and J ends lost 4 bases and 5 bases, in that order; junction bases with no gene match: 10. Germline-derived CDR1 and CDR2 are SGHRS and YFSETQ. There are 16 residues in the CDR3. The CDR3 nucleotides are TGCGCCAGCAGCCCTAGGGACAGGGATGGGAACAATGAGCAGTTCTTC. Residues: CASSPRDRDGNNEQFF. The full variable domain, completed using reference TRBV5-1 and TRBJ2-1, is KAGVTQTPRYLIKTRGQQVTLSCSPISGHRSVSWYQQTPGQGLQFLFEYFSETQRNKGNFPGRFSGRQFSNSRSEMNVSTLELGDSALYLCASSPRDRDGNNEQFFGPGTRLTVL.

V usage is TRBV9 and J usage is TRBJ1-2; D call uncertain. From germline, CDR1 is SGDLS and CDR2 YYNGEE. V lost 0 bases and J lost 4, with 7 bases in between. This CDR3 has 13 residues. CDR3 residues: CASSVEGIYGYTF. As DNA, the CDR3 is TGTGCCAGCAGCGTAGAGGGAATCTATGGCTACACCTTC.

The rearrangement joins TRBV9 to TRBJ1-1, with D tentatively TRBD1 (6 bases). Germline V gene data show CDR1 as SGDLS and CDR2 as YYNGEE. With 3 bases removed from V and 7 bases from J, the gap between germline ends came to 19 bases. The CDR3 sequence is 15 residues long. CDR3: CASSGTGRGSNEAFF. CDR3 nucleotide sequence: TGTGCCAGCAGCGGAACAGGGCGTGGGTCCAATGAAGCTTTCTTT.

Comments on this clone: At the DNA level, this CDR3 is encoded by other sequences in the same sample as well. The J gene is TRBJ2-5, the V gene TRBV5-1; maybe TRBD2 (6 bases). The germline gives CDR1 SGHRS, CDR2 YFSETQ. The CDR3 sequence is 14 residues long. The V and J ends lost 0 bases and 4 bases respectively, with 10 bases between them. DNA for the CDR3: TGCGCCAGCAGCTTGGTTGGGGGGAGAGAGACCCAGTACTTC. The encoded protein is CASSLVGGRETQYF.

The rearrangement joins TRBV27 to TRBJ2-7; TRBD1 or TRBD2 may be the D gene (6 bases each). Germline assignment: CDR1 MNHEY and CDR2 SMNVEV (reference sequence). V lost 7 bases and J lost 6, with 16 bases in between. The CDR3 consists of 13 residues. In DNA, the CDR3 is TGTGCCAGCACCAGGGGCGGGGACGGCGAGCAGTACTTC. Residues: CASTRGGDGEQYF.

The J gene is TRBJ2-1, the V gene TRBV28; unclear D gene. Germline-derived CDR1 and CDR2 are MDHEN and SYDVKM. V dropped 5 bases and J dropped 4 bases, with 15 bases sitting between them. The CDR3 has 15 residues. CDR3 residues: CASSPPGLLYNEQFF. CDR3 bases: TGTGCCAGCAGTCCCCCCGGGCTACTTTACAATGAGCAGTTCTTC.

The chain has TRBV27 and TRBJ2-5, with 15 bases matching TRBD2. J lost 4 bases, V lost 6 bases, and 6 bases had no gene match. There are 16 residues in the CDR3. CDR1 is MNHEY, CDR2 SMNVEV, per germline (reference sequence). For the CDR3, the DNA is TGTGCCAGCAGCCCGGGACTAGCGGGAGGCGGAGAGACCCAGTACTTC. It encodes CASSPGLAGGGETQYF.

V and J are TRBV27 and TRBJ2-7, with 7 bases matching TRBD1. The CDR3 spans 15 residues. From germline, CDR1 is MNHEY and CDR2 SMNVEV (reference sequence). V trimming: 8 bases; J trimming: 2 bases; junction bases outside the gene matches: 12. In nucleotides, the CDR3 is TGTGCCAGCTCTCGACAGGGAACCTTACCCTACGAGCAGTACTTC. Its protein is CASSRQGTLPYEQYF.

The chain carries TRBV5-1 and TRBJ2-3, with TRBD1 identical over 7 bases. Germline V gives CDR1 SGHRS, CDR2 YFSETQ. CDR3 length: 14 amino acids. V gave up 4 bases and J gave up 2 bases; unmatched junction bases: 4. The CDR3 is CASSAGTATDTQYF. The CDR3 bases are TGCGCCAGCAGCGCCGGGACAGCCACAGATACGCAGTATTTT.

Regarding this clone: Additional DNA sequences in this sample encode the identical CDR3. The V call is TRBV7-9, the J call TRBJ2-3; D is ambiguous. Trimming removed 6 bases from V and 6 bases from J, with 10 bases in between. The CDR3 extends over 12 amino acids. Germline-derived CDR1 and CDR2 are SEHNR and FQNEAQ (reference sequence). Written as DNA, the CDR3 is TGTGCCAGCAGTCTAGATGGGGATACGCAGTATTTT. Protein product: CASSLDGDTQYF.